This T cell receptor (beta chain) stems from a study of cytomegalovirus exposure and HLA in healthy donors. The study's findings and limits: Further analysis, carried out later, found HLA-associated TCR beta chains more clonally expanded than equally common other chains. For most subjects, TCR beta sequences were reported to predict HLA-A and HLA-B alleles with accuracy. About 87% or about 30% of the time was how often most TCR beta V segments were productive, according to an earlier analysis.

With regard to this clone: Its target is unknown.

CDR3 length: 15 amino acids. From germline, CDR1 is MNHEY and CDR2 SVGAGI. The V gene end was trimmed by 5 bases and the J gene end by 5 bases; junction bases not matched to a gene: 9. In the PCR, 60 Vbeta and 13 Jbeta primers were used. Method: immunoSEQ multiplex PCR; TCRdb's copy keeps in-frame clones and lacks some. The repertoire has 65,000 to 90,000 clones, around 80% of them found once; the top ten carry 2% to 3%. This sequence joins TRBV6-5 and TRBJ2-1; 7 positions agree with TRBD1. This sequence originates from a man aged 25-40 years in good health and CMV-seronegative. Sequencing was carried out using PBMCs. The CDR3 bases are TGTGCCAGCAGTCCGACAGGGCTGGAAGACAATGAGCAGTTCTTC. Its protein is CASSPTGLEDNEQFF.